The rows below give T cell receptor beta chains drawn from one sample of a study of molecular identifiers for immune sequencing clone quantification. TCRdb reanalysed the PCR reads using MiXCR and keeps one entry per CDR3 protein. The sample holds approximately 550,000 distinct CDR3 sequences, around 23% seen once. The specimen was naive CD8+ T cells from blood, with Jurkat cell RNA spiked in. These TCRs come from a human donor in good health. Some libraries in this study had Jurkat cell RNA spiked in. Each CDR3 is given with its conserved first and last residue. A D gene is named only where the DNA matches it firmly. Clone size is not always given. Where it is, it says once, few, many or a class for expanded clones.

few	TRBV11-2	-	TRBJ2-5	TGTGCCAGCAGCTCGGGGAGCGAGACCCAGTACTTC	CASSSGSETQYF
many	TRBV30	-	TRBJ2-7	TGTGCCGGAGGAGAGGTTGAGCAGTACTTC	CAGGEVEQYF
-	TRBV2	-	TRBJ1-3	TGTGCCAGCAGTGAAGTCGGAAACACCATATATTTT	CASSEVGNTIYF
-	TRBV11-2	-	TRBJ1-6	TGTGCCAGCAGCCATGTCGCAGCCGGCCTCTCCTATAATTCACCCCTCCACTTT	CASSHVAAGLSYNSPLHF
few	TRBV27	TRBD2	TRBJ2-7	TGTGCCAGCAGTCCCGGGGTTAGCGGGGCCACTGACGAGCAGTACTTC	CASSPGVSGATDEQYF
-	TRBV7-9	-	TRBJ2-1	TGTGCCAGCAGCTTAACGATAGCGACGACCTACAATGAGCAGTTCTTC	CASSLTIATTYNEQFF
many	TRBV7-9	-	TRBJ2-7	TGTGCCAGCAGCCGGAGGGCAGCAGGGATCCACGAGCAGTACTTC	CASSRRAAGIHEQYF
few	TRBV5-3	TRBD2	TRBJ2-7	TGTGCCAGCAGCCCACTAGCGGGAGGGCTCTACGAGCAGTACTTC	CASSPLAGGLYEQYF
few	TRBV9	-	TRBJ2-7	TGTGCCAGCAGCCCCCATGGACCGAGCTCCTACGAGCAGTACTTC	CASSPHGPSSYEQYF
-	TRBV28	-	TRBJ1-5	TGTGCCAGCAGCTCTGGGGGGGGCAGCAATCAGCCCCAGCATTTT	CASSSGGGSNQPQHF
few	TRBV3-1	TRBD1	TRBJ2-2	TGTGCCAGCAGCCAATCCTGGGACAGATACACCGGGGAGCTGTTTTTT	CASSQSWDRYTGELFF
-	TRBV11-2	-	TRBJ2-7	TGTGCCAGCAGCTCCGGGCCGGGCTCCTACGGGCAGTACTTC	CASSSGPGSYGQYF
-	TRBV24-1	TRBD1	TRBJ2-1	TGTGCCACCAGTGATGACAGGGGAAACATCTACAATGAGCAGTTCTTC	CATSDDRGNIYNEQFF
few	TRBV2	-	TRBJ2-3	TGTGCCAGCAGTGAAGGGGGGTGCACAGATACGCAGTATTTT	CASSEGGCTDTQYF
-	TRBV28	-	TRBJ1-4	TGTGCCAGCAGCGAAGGGGTAGAGTTTCTGTTTTTT	CASSEGVEFLFF
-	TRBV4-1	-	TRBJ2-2	TGCGCCAGCAGCCAAGCGTTGGGCACTCGAGGCACCGGGGAGCTGTTTTTT	CASSQALGTRGTGELFF
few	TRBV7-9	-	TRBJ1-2	TGTGCCAGCAGCTTCTTAATCGTCGGAACTAACTATGGCTACACCTTC	CASSFLIVGTNYGYTF
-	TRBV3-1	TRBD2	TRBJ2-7	TGTGCCAGCAGCCAAGATCTGGCGGGGGGCCCCTACGAGCAGTACTTC	CASSQDLAGGPYEQYF
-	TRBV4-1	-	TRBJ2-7	TGCGCCAGCAGCCAAGGGGGCGGGGTAGGGTACGAGCAGTACTTC	CASSQGGGVGYEQYF
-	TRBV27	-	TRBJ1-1	TGTGCCAGCAGTTTTTTGGGGGGCTTGAACACTGAAGCTTTCTTT	CASSFLGGLNTEAFF
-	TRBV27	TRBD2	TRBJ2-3	TGTGCCAGCAGTTTATCGGCGACTAGCGGGGATTCAGATACGCAGTATTTT	CASSLSATSGDSDTQYF
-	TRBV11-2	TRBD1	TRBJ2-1	TGTGCCAGCAGCACGGGACAGCGCAGCTCCTACAATGAGCAGTTCTTC	CASSTGQRSSYNEQFF
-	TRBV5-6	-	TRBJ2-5	TGTGCCAGCAGCCCAGGATGGGGAGAGACCCAGTACTTC	CASSPGWGETQYF
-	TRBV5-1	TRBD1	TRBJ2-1	TGCGCCAGCAGCCAAACAGGGGGCGCATTCCATGAGCAGTTCTTC	CASSQTGGAFHEQFF
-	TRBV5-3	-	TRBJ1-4	TGTGCCAGCAGCCCCGATGGAGGGCAGGTCACTAATGAAAAACTGTTTTTT	CASSPDGGQVTNEKLFF
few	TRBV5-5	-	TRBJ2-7	TGTGCCAGCAGCCTATGGGACAACCTGGTGGGGCAGTACTTC	CASSLWDNLVGQYF
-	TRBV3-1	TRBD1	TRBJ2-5	TGTGCCAGCAGCTATCGGACAGGGGGAGAGACCCAGTACTTC	CASSYRTGGETQYF
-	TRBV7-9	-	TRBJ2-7	TGTGCCAGCAGCCAAGCACAGGGATTAGGGGAGCAGTACTTC	CASSQAQGLGEQYF
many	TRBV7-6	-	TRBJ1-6	TGTGCCAGCAGCTTAAAAGGGAATGATTCACCCCTCCACTTT	CASSLKGNDSPLHF
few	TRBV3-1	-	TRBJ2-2	TGTGCCAGCAGCCAAAGTTCAGTCGGGGACGGGGAGCTGTTTTTT	CASSQSSVGDGELFF
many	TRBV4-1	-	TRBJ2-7	TGCGCCAGCAGCCAAGCCCAGGGACAAACCTACGAGCAGTACTTC	CASSQAQGQTYEQYF
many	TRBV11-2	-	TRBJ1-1	TGTGCCAGCAGCTTAGGGCCAGGGATCCCTGAAGCTTTCTTT	CASSLGPGIPEAFF
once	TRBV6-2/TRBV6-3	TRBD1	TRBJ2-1	TGTGCCAGCAGACCGGGACAGGGCTTCTCCTACAATGAGCAGTTCTTC	CASRPGQGFSYNEQFF
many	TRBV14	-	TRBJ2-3	TGTGCCAGCAGCCAACTACGCGGGGAAAGCACAGATACGCAGTATTTT	CASSQLRGESTDTQYF
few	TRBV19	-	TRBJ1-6	TGTGCCACCTATCCGGGGGGCGAGTCACCCCTCCACTTT	CATYPGGESPLHF
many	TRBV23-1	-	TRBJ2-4	TGCGCCAGCAGGCAGCCGTTGGGGGGAAACTTC	CASRQPLGGNF
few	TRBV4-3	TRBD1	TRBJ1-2	TGCGCCAGCAGCCCTAGTCTGACAGGGGCTCTTGGCTACACCTTC	CASSPSLTGALGYTF
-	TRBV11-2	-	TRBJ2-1	TGTGCCAGCAGCTTAGTGGTGGGGACCTCCTACAATCAGCAGTTCTTC	CASSLVVGTSYNQQFF
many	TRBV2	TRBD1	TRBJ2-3	TGTGCCAGCAGTGAAGGACAGGGGGAAGATACGCAGTATTTT	CASSEGQGEDTQYF
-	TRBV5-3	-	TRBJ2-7	TGTGCCAGCAGCCGAAGGGGGGGGGATGTATTCCTGTCCGAGCAGTACTTC	CASSRRGGDVFLSEQYF
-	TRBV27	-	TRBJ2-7	TGTGCCAGCAGTTTGTGGACTGACTCCTACGAGCAGTACTTC	CASSLWTDSYEQYF
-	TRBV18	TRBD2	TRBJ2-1	TGTGCCAGCTCACCACCAGGACTAGCTCAAGGGGGCTACAATGAGCAGTTCTTC	CASSPPGLAQGGYNEQFF
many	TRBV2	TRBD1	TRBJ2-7	TGTGCCAGCAGTGAAGCGCTTGTCTCGACAGGGGCCTACGACGAGCAGTACTTC	CASSEALVSTGAYDEQYF
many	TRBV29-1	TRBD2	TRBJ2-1	TGCAGCGTTGAAGATCTGGAGGGAGGGTTCTACAATGAGCAGTTCTTC	CSVEDLEGGFYNEQFF
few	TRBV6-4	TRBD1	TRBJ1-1	TGTGCCAGCAGACCCAGACAGGGGGACACTGAAGCTTTCTTT	CASRPRQGDTEAFF
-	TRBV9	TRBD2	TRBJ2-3	TGTGCCAGCAGCGGCGGGAGTCTCAGCCGCACAGATGGGGATACGCAGTATTTT	CASSGGSLSRTDGDTQYF
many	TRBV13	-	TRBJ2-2	TGTGCCAGCAGCTTCCCAGGACTCGCCGGGGAGCTGTTTTTT	CASSFPGLAGELFF
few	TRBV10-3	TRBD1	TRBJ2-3	TGTGCCATCAGTGAACCGGGACAGTCAACGGTGGGATCCGGGGAGCAGTATTTT	CAISEPGQSTVGSGEQYF
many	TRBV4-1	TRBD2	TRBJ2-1	TGCGCCAGCAGCCAGGTAGCGGGGTACAATGAGCAGTTCTTC	CASSQVAGYNEQFF
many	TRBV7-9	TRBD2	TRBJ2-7	TGTGCCAGCAGCCCGGAGAGCGGGAGCCACTCCTACGAGCAGTACTTC	CASSPESGSHSYEQYF
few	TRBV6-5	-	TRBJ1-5	TGTGCCAGCAGTTACGGACGTCTTGGCAATCAGCCCCAGCATTTT	CASSYGRLGNQPQHF
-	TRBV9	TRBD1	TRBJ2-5	TGTGCCGGCAGCGCCGGGACAGGCCGAAGGACCCAGTACTTC	CAGSAGTGRRTQYF
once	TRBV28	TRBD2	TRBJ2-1	TGTGCCAGCAGTTTCTTTACGACTAGCGGGGGTGATCGGTTCTTC	CASSFFTTSGGDRFF
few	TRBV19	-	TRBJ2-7	TGTGCCAGTAGTCCTCTCGTGGGGGGACACTCCGAGCAGTACTTC	CASSPLVGGHSEQYF
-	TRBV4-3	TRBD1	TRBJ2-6	TGCGCCAGCAGCCAGGGACAGGGGGTAGGGGGCAACGTCCTGACTTTC	CASSQGQGVGGNVLTF
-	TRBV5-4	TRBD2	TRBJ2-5	TGTGCCAGCAGCTTGGCCGGTAGCGGGATAAAAGAGACCCAGTACTTC	CASSLAGSGIKETQYF
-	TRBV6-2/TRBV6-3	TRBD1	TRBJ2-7	TGTGCCAGCAGTTATGAATCCGACAGGGGCACGACCTACGAGCAGTACTTC	CASSYESDRGTTYEQYF